The clone carrying this TCR beta chain came up many times. TCRdb reprocessed the 5' RACE reads with MiXCR, giving one entry per CDR3 protein. This table holds roughly 63,000 distinct CDR3 sequences, under 15% found once. Germline loops: CDR1 SGHTA, CDR2 FQGNSA. Trimming removed 6 bases at V and 0 bases at J, with 9 bases between. This CDR3 has 14 amino acids. The sample comes from a study of early T cells in non-severe SARS-CoV-2 infection. This rearrangement joins TRBV7-2 to TRBJ1-3, with D hard to call. Sequenced input: whole blood. The sequence was collected from an adult who was a healthcare worker with PCR-confirmed SARS-CoV-2 infection or an uninfected control (not recorded which). The CDR3 loop is CASSNALSGNTIYF. CDR3 nucleotide sequence: TGTGCCAGCAGTAACGCGCTCTCTGGAAACACCATATATTTT.